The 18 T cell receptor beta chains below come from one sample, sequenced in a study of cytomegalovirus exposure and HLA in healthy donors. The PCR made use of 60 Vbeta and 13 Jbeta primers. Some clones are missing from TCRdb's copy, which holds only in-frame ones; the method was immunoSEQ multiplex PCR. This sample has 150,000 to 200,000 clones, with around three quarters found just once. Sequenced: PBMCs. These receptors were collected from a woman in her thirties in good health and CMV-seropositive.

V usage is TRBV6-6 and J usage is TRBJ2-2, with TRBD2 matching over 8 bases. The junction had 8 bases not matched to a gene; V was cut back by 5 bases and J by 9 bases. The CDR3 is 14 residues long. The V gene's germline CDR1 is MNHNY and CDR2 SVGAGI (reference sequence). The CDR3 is CASSPPGGERELFF. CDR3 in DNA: TGTGCCAGCAGTCCCCCGGGGGGGGAACGGGAGCTGTTTTTT.

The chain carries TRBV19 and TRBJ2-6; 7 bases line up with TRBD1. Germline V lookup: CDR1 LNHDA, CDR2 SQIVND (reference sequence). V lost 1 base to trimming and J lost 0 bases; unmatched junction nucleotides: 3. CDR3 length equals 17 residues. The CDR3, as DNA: TGTGCCAGTAGTATAGGACAGGGACGCTCTGGGGCCAACGTCCTGACTTTC. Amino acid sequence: CASSIGQGRSGANVLTF.

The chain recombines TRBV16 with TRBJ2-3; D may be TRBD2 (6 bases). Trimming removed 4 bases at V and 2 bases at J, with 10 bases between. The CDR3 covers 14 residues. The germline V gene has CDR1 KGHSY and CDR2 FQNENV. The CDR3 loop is CASSPGLSTDTQYF. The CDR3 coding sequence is TGTGCCAGCAGCCCAGGACTATCCACAGATACGCAGTATTTT. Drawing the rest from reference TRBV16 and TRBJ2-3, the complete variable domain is GEEVAQTPKHLVRGEGQKAKLYCAPIKGHSYVFWYQQVLKNEFKFLISFQNENVFDETGMPKERFSAKCLPNSPCSLEIQATKLEDSAVYFCASSPGLSTDTQYFGPGTRLTVL.

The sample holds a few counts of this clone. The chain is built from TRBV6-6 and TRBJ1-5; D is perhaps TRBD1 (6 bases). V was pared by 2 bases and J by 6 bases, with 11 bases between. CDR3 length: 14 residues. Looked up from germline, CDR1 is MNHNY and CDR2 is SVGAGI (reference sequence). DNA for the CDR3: TGTGCCAGCAGTTACAGACAGGTTAGTCAGCCCCAGCATTTT. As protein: CASSYRQVSQPQHF.

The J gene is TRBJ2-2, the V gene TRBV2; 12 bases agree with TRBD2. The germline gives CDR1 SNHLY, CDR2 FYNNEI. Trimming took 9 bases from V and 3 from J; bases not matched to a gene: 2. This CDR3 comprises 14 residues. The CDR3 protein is CARTSGSYTGELFF. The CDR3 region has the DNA TGTGCCAGGACTAGCGGGAGCTACACCGGGGAGCTGTTTTTT.

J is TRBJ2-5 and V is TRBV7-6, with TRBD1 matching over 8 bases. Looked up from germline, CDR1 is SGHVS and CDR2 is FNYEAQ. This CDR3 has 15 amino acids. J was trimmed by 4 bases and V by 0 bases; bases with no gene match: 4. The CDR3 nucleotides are TGTGCCAGCAGCTTAGCTCCGACAGGGGCAGAGACCCAGTACTTC. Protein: CASSLAPTGAETQYF. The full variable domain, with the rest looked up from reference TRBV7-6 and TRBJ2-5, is GAGVSQSPRYKVTKRGQDVALRCDPISGHVSLYWYRQALGQGPEFLTYFNYEAQQDKSGLPNDRFSAERPEGSISTLTIQRTEQRDSAMYRCASSLAPTGAETQYFGPGTRLLVL.

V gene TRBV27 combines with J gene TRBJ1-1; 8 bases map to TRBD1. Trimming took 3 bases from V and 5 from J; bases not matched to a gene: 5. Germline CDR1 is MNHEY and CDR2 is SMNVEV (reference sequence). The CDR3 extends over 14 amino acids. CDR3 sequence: CASSFGRGRTEAFF. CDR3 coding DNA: TGTGCCAGCAGTTTTGGCAGGGGGCGAACTGAAGCTTTCTTT.

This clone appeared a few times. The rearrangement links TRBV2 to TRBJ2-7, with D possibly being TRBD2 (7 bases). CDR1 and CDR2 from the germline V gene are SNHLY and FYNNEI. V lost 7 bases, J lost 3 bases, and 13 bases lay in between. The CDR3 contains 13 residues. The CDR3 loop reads CASMEGGIYEQYF. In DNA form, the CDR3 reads TGTGCCAGCATGGAGGGGGGGATCTACGAGCAGTACTTC.

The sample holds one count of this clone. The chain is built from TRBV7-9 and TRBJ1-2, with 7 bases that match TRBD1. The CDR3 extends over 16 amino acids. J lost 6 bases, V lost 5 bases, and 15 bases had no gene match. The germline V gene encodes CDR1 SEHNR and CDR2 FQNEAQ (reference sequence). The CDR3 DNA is TGTGCCAGCAGCACCCGACAGGGTATATACGTAGATGGCTACACCTTC. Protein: CASSTRQGIYVDGYTF.

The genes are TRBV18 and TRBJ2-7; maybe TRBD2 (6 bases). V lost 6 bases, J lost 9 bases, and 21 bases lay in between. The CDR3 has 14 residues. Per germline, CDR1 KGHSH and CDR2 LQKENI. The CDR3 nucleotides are TGTGCCAGCTCCCCTCCGGGACTCCAAGGAGGGCAGTACTTC. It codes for CASSPPGLQGGQYF.

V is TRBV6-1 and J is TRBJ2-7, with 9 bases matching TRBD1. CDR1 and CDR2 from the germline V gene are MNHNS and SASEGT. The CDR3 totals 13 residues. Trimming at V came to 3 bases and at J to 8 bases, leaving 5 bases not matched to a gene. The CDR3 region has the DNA TGTGCCAGCAGTGAGGGGGACAGGGCGAAGCAGTACTTC. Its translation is CASSEGDRAKQYF.

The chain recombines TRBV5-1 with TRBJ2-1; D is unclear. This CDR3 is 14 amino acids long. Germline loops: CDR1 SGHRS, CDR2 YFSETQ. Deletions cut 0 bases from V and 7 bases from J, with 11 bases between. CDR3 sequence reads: CASSLGHSRNEQFF. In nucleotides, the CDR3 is TGCGCCAGCAGCTTGGGACACTCTCGGAATGAGCAGTTCTTC.

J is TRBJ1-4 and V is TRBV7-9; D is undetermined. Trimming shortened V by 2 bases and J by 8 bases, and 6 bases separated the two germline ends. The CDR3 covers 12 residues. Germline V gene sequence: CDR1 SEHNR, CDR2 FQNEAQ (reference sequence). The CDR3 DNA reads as TGTGCCAGCAGCTTACCCGGGGAAAAACTGTTTTTT. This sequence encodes CASSLPGEKLFF.

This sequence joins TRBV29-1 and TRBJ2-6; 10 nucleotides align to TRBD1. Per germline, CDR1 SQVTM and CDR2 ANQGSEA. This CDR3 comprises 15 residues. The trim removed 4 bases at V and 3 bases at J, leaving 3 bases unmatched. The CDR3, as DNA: TGCAGCGTTGGACAGGGGGCGCTTGGGGCCAACGTCCTGACTTTC. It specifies CSVGQGALGANVLTF.

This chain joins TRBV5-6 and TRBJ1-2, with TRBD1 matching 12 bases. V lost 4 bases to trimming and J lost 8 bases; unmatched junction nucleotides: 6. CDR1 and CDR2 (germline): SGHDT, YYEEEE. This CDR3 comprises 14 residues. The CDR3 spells CASSPGQGARGYTF. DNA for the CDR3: TGTGCCAGCAGCCCGGGACAGGGGGCGAGAGGCTACACCTTC. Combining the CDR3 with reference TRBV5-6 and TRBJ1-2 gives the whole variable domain DAGVTQSPTHLIKTRGQQVTLRCSPKSGHDTVSWYQQALGQGPQFIFQYYEEEERQRGNFPDRFSGHQFPNYSSELNVNALLLGDSALYLCASSPGQGARGYTFGSGTRLTVV.

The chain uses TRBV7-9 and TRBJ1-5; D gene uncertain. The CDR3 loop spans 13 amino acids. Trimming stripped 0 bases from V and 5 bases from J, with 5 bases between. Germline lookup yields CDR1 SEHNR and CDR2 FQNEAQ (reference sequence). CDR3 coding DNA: TGTGCCAGCAGCTTAGCTGCAGATCAGCCCCAGCATTTT. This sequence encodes CASSLAADQPQHF.

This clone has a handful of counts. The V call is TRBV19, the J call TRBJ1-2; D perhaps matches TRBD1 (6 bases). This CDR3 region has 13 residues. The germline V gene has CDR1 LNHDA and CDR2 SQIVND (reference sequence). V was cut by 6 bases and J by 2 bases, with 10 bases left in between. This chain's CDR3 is CASRRDTNYGYTF. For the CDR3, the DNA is TGTGCCAGTAGGAGGGACACGAACTATGGCTACACCTTC.

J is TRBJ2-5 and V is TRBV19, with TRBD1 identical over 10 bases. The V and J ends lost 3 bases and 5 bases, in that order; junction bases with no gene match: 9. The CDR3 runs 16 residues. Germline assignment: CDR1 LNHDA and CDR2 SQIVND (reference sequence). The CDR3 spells CASSIYPGQGSETQYF. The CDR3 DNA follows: TGTGCCAGTAGTATTTACCCGGGACAGGGGTCGGAGACCCAGTACTTC.